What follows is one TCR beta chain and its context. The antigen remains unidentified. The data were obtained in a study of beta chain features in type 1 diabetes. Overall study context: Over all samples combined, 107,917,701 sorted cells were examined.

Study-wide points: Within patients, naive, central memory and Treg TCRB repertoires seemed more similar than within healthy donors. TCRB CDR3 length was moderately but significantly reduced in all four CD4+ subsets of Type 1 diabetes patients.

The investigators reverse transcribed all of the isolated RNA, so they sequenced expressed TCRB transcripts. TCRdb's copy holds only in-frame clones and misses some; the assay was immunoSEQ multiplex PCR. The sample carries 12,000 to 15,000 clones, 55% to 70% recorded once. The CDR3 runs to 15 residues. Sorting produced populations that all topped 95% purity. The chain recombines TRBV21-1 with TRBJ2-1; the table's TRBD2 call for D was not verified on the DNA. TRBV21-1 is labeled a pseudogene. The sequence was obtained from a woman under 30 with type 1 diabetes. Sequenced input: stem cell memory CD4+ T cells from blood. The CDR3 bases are TGTGCCAGCAGCAAAAGCACTAGCGGGACGAATGAGCAGTTCTTC. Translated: CASSKSTSGTNEQFF.